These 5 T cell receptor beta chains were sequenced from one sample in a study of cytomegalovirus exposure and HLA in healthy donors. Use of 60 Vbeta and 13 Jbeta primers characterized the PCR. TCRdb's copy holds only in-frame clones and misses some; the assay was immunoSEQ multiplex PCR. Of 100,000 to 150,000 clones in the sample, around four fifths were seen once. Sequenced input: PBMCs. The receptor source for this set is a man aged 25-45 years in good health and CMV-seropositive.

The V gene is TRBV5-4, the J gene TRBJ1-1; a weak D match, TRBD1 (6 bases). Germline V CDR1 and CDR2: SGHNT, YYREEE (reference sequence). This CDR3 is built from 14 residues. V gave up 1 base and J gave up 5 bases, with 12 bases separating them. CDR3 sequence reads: CASSLSRGGTEAFF. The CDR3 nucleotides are TGTGCCAGCAGCTTGAGCAGGGGCGGAACTGAAGCTTTCTTT.

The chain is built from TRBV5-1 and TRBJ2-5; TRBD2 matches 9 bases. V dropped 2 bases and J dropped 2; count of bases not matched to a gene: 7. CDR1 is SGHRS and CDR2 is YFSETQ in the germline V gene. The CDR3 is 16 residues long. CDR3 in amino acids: CASSLSGLAGQETQYF. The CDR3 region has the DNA TGCGCCAGCAGCTTATCGGGGCTAGCGGGACAAGAGACCCAGTACTTC.

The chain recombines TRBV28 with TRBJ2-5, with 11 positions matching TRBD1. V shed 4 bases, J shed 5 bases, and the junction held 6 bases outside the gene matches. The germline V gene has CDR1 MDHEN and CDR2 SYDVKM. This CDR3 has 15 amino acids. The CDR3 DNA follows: TGTGCCAGCAGTTCCCCGGGACAGGGGGGTGAGACCCAGTACTTC. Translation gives CASSSPGQGGETQYF.

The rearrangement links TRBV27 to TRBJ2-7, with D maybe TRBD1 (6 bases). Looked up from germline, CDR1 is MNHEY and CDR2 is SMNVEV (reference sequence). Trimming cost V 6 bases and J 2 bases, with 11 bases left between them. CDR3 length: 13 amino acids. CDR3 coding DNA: TGTGCCAGCAGGAGGGACACGGCCTACGAGCAGTACTTC. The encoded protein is CASRRDTAYEQYF.

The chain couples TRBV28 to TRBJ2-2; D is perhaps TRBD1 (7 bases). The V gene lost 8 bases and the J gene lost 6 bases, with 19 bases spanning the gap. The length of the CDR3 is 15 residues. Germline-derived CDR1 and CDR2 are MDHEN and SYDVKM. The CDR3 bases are TGTGCCAGCGTGGGGGGAGACAGGGTTGCCGGGGAGCTGTTTTTT. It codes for CASVGGDRVAGELFF. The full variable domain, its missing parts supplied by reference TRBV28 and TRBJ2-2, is DVKVTQSSRYLVKRTGEKVFLECVQDMDHENMFWYRQDPGLGLRLIYFSYDVKMKEKGDIPEGYSVSREKKERFSLILESASTNQTSMYLCASVGGDRVAGELFFGEGSRLTVL.